The rows below give T cell receptor beta chains drawn from one sample of a study of shared clonotypes between healthy human individuals. Data came from immunoSEQ multiplex PCR; TCRdb stores just in-frame clones and leaves some out. The profile shows about 2.4 million clones, over 85% of them singletons. Sequencing was carried out using naive CD4+ T cells from PBMCs. These receptors were collected from a man younger than 30 in good health. Some clones in this sample may be carry-over from other donors' samples. The CDR3 runs from the conserved cysteine through the conserved F or W. D genes are given only for firm matches. A clone size is listed for some rows: how often the clone was seen (once, few, many), or a class if it is expanded.

V	size	J	D	CDR3	DNA
TRBV5-1	NA	TRBJ1-5	NA	CASSLGGIGNQPQHF	TGCGCCAGCAGCCTAGGGGGGATCGGCAATCAGCCCCAGCATTTT
TRBV28	NA	TRBJ1-2	TRBD1	CASSNTGGRGYTF	TGTGCCAGCAGCAACACAGGGGGACGGGGCTACACCTTC
TRBV5-1	NA	TRBJ2-5	TRBD2	CASSPSPSGQETQYF	TGCGCCAGCAGCCCGAGTCCTAGCGGCCAAGAGACCCAGTACTTC
TRBV19	NA	TRBJ2-1	TRBD2	CASQRLAGGDNEQFF	TGTGCCAGTCAACGACTAGCCGGGGGGGACAATGAGCAGTTCTTC
TRBV9	NA	TRBJ2-1	NA	CASSVAGTLNEQFF	TGTGCCAGCAGCGTAGCGGGGACCCTCAATGAGCAGTTCTTC
TRBV7-2	NA	TRBJ2-1	TRBD2	CASSSSGTSYNEQFF	TGTGCCAGCAGCTCGAGCGGGACCTCCTACAATGAGCAGTTCTTC
TRBV18	NA	TRBJ2-7	TRBD2	CASSPGGTGGEQYF	TGTGCCAGCTCACCGGGGGGGACCGGCGGCGAGCAGTACTTC
TRBV7-3	NA	TRBJ2-1	NA	CASSFTYDEQFF	TGTGCCAGCAGCTTCACCTACGATGAGCAGTTCTTC
TRBV6-1	NA	TRBJ2-7	NA	CASSEVGTEGYEQYF	TGTGCCAGCAGTGAAGTAGGTACAGAGGGCTACGAGCAGTACTTC
TRBV11-2	NA	TRBJ2-1	NA	CASSPSGTTGNEQFF	TGTGCCAGCAGCCCCTCCGGGACCACTGGCAATGAGCAGTTCTTC
TRBV6-6	NA	TRBJ2-4	NA	CASGGDVNIQYF	TGTGCCAGCGGCGGGGACGTAAACATTCAGTACTTC
TRBV11-1	NA	TRBJ2-5	TRBD1	CASSSRDRGYQETQYF	TGTGCCAGCAGCTCCCGGGACAGGGGGTACCAAGAGACCCAGTACTTC
TRBV7-9	NA	TRBJ2-7	NA	CASSPGREIYEQYF	TGTGCCAGCAGCCCGGGCCGGGAAATCTACGAGCAGTACTTC
TRBV7-6	NA	TRBJ2-5	TRBD2	CASSSGGGGETQYF	TGTGCCAGCAGCTCGGGGGGAGGTGGAGAGACCCAGTACTTC
TRBV30	NA	TRBJ2-5	NA	CAWSVGAGYIQETQYF	TGTGCCTGGAGTGTAGGGGCAGGATATATCCAAGAGACCCAGTACTTC
TRBV5-1	NA	TRBJ2-2	NA	CASSQLVGGTGELFF	TGCGCCAGCAGCCAGTTGGTGGGAGGCACCGGGGAGCTGTTTTTT
TRBV11-1	NA	TRBJ1-6	NA	CASSLAFLESPLHF	TGTGCCAGCAGCTTAGCGTTTCTGGAATCACCCCTCCACTTT
TRBV5-1	NA	TRBJ2-4	TRBD1	CASSATDRGKNIQYF	TGCGCCAGCAGCGCTACGGACAGGGGCAAAAACATTCAGTACTTC
TRBV7-3	NA	TRBJ2-7	NA	CASSSRRGIYEQYF	TGTGCCAGCAGCTCGCGACGGGGGATATACGAGCAGTACTTC
TRBV28	NA	TRBJ2-7	NA	CASSLAPGRWENREPSYEQYF	TGTGCCAGCAGTTTAGCTCCGGGTCGCTGGGAAAATCGAGAACCCTCCTACGAGCAGTACTTC
TRBV2	NA	TRBJ1-1	NA	CASSNGGNTEAFF	TGTGCCAGCAGTAATGGGGGGAACACTGAAGCTTTCTTT
TRBV18	NA	TRBJ2-7	NA	CASSPTTGWDYEQYF	TGTGCCAGCTCACCCACGACAGGTTGGGATTACGAGCAGTACTTC
TRBV7-3	NA	TRBJ2-7	TRBD1	CASSLSGTDEQYF	TGTGCCAGCAGCCTCTCCGGGACAGACGAGCAGTACTTC
TRBV18	NA	TRBJ2-1	NA	CASSPRMGGVVYNEQFF	TGTGCCAGCTCACCACGGATGGGCGGAGTAGTCTACAATGAGCAGTTCTTC
TRBV10-3	NA	TRBJ2-7	TRBD1	CAISDVSSGTVLLYEQYF	TGTGCCATCAGTGACGTCTCTTCCGGGACAGTCTTACTCTACGAGCAGTACTTC
TRBV18	NA	TRBJ2-3	TRBD2	CASHGGGTDTQYF	TGTGCCAGCCACGGGGGGGGCACAGATACGCAGTATTTT
TRBV9	NA	TRBJ2-3	TRBD1	CASSFRTGYTDTQYF	TGTGCCAGCAGCTTCCGGACAGGGTACACAGATACGCAGTATTTT
TRBV5-1	NA	TRBJ1-1	NA	CASSAGVWAYREAFF	TGCGCCAGCAGCGCAGGGGTGTGGGCATATCGTGAAGCTTTCTTT
TRBV19	few	TRBJ1-1	NA	CASTRPGLTLNTEAFF	TGTGCCAGTACTCGCCCGGGACTCACCTTGAACACTGAAGCTTTCTTT
TRBV15	once	TRBJ1-3	TRBD1	CATRYDRAGNTIYF	TGTGCCACCAGATATGACAGGGCTGGAAACACCATATATTTT